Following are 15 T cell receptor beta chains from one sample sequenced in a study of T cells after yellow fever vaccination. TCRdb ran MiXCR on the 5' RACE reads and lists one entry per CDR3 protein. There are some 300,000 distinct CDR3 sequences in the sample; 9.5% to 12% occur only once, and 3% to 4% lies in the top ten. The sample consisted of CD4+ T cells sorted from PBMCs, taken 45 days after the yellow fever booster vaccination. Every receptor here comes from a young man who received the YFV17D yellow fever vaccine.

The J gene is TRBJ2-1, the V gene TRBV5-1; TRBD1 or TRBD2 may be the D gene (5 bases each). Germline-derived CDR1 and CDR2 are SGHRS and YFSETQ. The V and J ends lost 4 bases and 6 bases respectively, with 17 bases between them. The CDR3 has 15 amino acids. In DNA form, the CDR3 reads TGCGCCAGCAGCGCAGGGATTGGGGCGGGCAATGAGCAGTTCTTC. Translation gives CASSAGIGAGNEQFF. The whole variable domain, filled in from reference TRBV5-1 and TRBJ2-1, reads KAGVTQTPRYLIKTRGQQVTLSCSPISGHRSVSWYQQTPGQGLQFLFEYFSETQRNKGNFPGRFSGRQFSNSRSEMNVSTLELGDSALYLCASSAGIGAGNEQFFGPGTRLTVL.

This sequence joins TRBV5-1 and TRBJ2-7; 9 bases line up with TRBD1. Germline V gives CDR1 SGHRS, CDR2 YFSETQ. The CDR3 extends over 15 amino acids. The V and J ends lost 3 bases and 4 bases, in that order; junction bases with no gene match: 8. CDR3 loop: CASSWGQGITYEQYF. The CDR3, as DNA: TGCGCCAGCAGCTGGGGACAGGGAATTACATACGAGCAGTACTTC.

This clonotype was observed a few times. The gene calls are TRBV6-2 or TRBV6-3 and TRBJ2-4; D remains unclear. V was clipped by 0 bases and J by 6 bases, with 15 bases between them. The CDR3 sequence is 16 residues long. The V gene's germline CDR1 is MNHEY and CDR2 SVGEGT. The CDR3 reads CASSYSTLESGNIQYF. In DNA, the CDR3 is TGTGCCAGCAGTTACTCGACTCTGGAGTCGGGAAACATTCAGTACTTC.

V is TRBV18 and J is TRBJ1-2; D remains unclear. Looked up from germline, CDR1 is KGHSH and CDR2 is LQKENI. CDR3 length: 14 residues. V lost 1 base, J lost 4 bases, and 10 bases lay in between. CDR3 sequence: CASSPRPRTYGYTF. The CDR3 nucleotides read TGTGCCAGCTCACCACGGCCCAGGACCTATGGCTACACCTTC.

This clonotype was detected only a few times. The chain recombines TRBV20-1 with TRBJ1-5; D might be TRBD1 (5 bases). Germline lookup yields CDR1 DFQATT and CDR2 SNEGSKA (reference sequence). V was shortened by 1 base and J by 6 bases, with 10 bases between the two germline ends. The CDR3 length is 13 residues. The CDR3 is CSARVGRGQPQHF. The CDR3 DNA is TGCAGTGCTAGAGTAGGGAGGGGTCAGCCCCAGCATTTT.

The CDR3 DNA is TGTGCCAGCAGCCTCACCTATGACGGACATAGCACAGATACGCAGTATTTT. Its protein is CASSLTYDGHSTDTQYF. The rearrangement links TRBV7-2 to TRBJ2-3, with D perhaps matching TRBD1 (5 bases). V lost 5 bases and J 0 bases, leaving 18 bases between the germline ends. Germline V gene sequence: CDR1 SGHTA, CDR2 FQGNSA. The CDR3 runs 17 residues.

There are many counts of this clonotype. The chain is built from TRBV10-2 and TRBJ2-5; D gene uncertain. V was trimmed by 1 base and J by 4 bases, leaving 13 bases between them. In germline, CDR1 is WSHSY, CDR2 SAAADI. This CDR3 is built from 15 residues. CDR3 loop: CASSELNPMPETQYF. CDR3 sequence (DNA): TGCGCCAGCAGTGAGTTAAACCCGATGCCAGAGACCCAGTACTTC.

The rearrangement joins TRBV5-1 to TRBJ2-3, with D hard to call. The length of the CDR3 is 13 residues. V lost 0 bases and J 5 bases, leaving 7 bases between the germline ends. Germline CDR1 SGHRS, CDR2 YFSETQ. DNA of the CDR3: TGCGCCAGCAGCTTGGGTACACAAGATACGCAGTATTTT. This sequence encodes CASSLGTQDTQYF.

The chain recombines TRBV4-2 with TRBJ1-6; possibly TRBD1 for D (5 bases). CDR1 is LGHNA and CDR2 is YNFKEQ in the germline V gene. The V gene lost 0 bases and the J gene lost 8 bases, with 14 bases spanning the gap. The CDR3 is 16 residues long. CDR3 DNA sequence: TGTGCCAGCAGCCAAGAGGGGCCACCCTTTTATTCACCCCTCCACTTT. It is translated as CASSQEGPPFYSPLHF.

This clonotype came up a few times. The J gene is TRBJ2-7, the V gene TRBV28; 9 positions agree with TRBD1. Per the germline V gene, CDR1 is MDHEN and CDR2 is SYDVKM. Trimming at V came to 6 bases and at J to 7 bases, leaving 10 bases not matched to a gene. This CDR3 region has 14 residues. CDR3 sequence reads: CASRARQGGWEQYV. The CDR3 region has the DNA TGTGCCAGCAGGGCCCGACAGGGGGGTTGGGAGCAGTACGTC.

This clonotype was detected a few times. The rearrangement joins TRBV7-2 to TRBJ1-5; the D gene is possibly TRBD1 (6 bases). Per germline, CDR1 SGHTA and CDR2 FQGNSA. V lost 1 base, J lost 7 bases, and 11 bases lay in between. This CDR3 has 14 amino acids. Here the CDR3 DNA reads TGTGCCAGCAGCTTAGATACAGGGAACCAGCCCCAGCATTTT. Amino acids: CASSLDTGNQPQHF.

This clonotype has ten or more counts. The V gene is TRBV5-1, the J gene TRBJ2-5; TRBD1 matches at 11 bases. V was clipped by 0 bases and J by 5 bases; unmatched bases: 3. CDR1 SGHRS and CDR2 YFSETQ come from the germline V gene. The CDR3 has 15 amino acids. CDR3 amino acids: CASSLAGQGAETQYF. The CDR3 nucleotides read TGCGCCAGCAGCTTGGCCGGACAGGGGGCTGAGACCCAGTACTTC.

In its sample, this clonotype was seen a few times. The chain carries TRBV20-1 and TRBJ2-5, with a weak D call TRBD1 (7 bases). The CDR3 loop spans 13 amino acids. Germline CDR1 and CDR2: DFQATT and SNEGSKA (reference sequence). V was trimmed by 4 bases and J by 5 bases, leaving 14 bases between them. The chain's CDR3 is CSANLQGGETQYF. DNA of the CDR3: TGCAGTGCTAATCTTCAGGGGGGTGAGACCCAGTACTTC.

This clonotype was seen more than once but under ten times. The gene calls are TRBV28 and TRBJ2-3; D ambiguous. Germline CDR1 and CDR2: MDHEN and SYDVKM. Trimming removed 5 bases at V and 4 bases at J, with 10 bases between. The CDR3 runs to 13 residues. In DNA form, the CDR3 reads TGTGCCAGCAGTCCACCTTCACCAGATACGCAGTATTTT. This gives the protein CASSPPSPDTQYF.

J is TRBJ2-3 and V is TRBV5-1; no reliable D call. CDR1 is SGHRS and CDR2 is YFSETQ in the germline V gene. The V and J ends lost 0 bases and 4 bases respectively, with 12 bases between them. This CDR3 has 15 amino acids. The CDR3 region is CASSLAVATSDTQYF. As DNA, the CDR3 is TGCGCCAGCAGCTTGGCCGTGGCTACCTCAGATACGCAGTATTTT.